The 5 T cell receptor beta chains below all came from one sample that was sequenced in a study of blood T cell repertoires in COVID-19. The data were produced by immunoSEQ multiplex PCR, yet TCRdb's version contains in-frame clones alone and is incomplete. The table shows 95,000 to 110,000 clones, with 87% occurring only once. Sequenced: peripheral blood. The receptor set was obtained from a human donor in a cohort sampled during active COVID-19.

The genes are TRBV27 and TRBJ1-2; 9 bases fit TRBD1. The germline gives CDR1 MNHEY, CDR2 SMNVEV (reference sequence). The CDR3 consists of 15 residues. The V and J ends lost 5 bases and 5 bases, in that order; junction bases with no gene match: 9. In DNA form, the CDR3 reads TGTGCCAGCAGTACGACAGGGGGTTTATGGTATGGCTACACCTTC. The encoded protein is CASSTTGGLWYGYTF.

The chain recombines TRBV18 with TRBJ2-5, with D perhaps TRBD2 (6 bases). The CDR3 sequence is 13 residues long. The ends were cut back, 2 bases at V and 14 bases at J, with 18 bases in the middle. Germline lookup yields CDR1 KGHSH and CDR2 LQKENI. The CDR3 here is CASSPGSGTAPYF. The CDR3 nucleotides read TGTGCCAGCTCACCAGGGTCCGGGACTGCCCCATACTTC. Using reference TRBV18 and TRBJ2-5 for the parts outside the CDR3, the full variable domain is NAGVMQNPRHLVRRRGQEARLRCSPMKGHSHVYWYRQLPEEGLKFMVYLQKENIIDESGMPKERFSAEFPKEGPSILRIQQVVRGDSAAYFCASSPGSGTAPYFGPGTRLLVL.

The chain uses TRBV7-2 and TRBJ1-2, with D uncertain. The germline V and J ends were trimmed by 7 bases and 8 bases, with 23 bases remaining between them. Germline V gene sequence: CDR1 SGHTA, CDR2 FQGNSA. CDR3 length: 15 amino acids. CDR3 sequence reads: CASIPRGRTTGGYTF. The CDR3 region has the DNA TGTGCCAGCATCCCCCGAGGGCGTACTACGGGAGGCTACACCTTC.

The chain has TRBV28 and TRBJ2-7; D is ambiguous. Germline lookup yields CDR1 MDHEN and CDR2 SYDVKM. With 2 bases removed from V and 1 base from J, the gap between germline ends came to 3 bases. The CDR3 is 12 amino acids. The CDR3 sequence is CASSLTSYEQYF. CDR3 bases: TGTGCCAGCAGTTTAACTTCCTACGAGCAGTACTTC. Drawing the rest from reference TRBV28 and TRBJ2-7, the complete variable domain is DVKVTQSSRYLVKRTGEKVFLECVQDMDHENMFWYRQDPGLGLRLIYFSYDVKMKEKGDIPEGYSVSREKKERFSLILESASTNQTSMYLCASSLTSYEQYFGPGTRLTVT.

The chain combines TRBV9 with TRBJ1-3, with D possibly being TRBD1 (6 bases). Per germline, CDR1 SGDLS and CDR2 YYNGEE. Trimming left V 3 bases short and J 0 bases short, with 22 bases between. The length of the CDR3 is 19 residues. The CDR3 loop is CASSAPSGQPRLSGNTIYF. In nucleotides, the CDR3 is TGTGCCAGCAGCGCTCCAAGCGGACAGCCTAGGCTCTCTGGAAACACCATATATTTT.